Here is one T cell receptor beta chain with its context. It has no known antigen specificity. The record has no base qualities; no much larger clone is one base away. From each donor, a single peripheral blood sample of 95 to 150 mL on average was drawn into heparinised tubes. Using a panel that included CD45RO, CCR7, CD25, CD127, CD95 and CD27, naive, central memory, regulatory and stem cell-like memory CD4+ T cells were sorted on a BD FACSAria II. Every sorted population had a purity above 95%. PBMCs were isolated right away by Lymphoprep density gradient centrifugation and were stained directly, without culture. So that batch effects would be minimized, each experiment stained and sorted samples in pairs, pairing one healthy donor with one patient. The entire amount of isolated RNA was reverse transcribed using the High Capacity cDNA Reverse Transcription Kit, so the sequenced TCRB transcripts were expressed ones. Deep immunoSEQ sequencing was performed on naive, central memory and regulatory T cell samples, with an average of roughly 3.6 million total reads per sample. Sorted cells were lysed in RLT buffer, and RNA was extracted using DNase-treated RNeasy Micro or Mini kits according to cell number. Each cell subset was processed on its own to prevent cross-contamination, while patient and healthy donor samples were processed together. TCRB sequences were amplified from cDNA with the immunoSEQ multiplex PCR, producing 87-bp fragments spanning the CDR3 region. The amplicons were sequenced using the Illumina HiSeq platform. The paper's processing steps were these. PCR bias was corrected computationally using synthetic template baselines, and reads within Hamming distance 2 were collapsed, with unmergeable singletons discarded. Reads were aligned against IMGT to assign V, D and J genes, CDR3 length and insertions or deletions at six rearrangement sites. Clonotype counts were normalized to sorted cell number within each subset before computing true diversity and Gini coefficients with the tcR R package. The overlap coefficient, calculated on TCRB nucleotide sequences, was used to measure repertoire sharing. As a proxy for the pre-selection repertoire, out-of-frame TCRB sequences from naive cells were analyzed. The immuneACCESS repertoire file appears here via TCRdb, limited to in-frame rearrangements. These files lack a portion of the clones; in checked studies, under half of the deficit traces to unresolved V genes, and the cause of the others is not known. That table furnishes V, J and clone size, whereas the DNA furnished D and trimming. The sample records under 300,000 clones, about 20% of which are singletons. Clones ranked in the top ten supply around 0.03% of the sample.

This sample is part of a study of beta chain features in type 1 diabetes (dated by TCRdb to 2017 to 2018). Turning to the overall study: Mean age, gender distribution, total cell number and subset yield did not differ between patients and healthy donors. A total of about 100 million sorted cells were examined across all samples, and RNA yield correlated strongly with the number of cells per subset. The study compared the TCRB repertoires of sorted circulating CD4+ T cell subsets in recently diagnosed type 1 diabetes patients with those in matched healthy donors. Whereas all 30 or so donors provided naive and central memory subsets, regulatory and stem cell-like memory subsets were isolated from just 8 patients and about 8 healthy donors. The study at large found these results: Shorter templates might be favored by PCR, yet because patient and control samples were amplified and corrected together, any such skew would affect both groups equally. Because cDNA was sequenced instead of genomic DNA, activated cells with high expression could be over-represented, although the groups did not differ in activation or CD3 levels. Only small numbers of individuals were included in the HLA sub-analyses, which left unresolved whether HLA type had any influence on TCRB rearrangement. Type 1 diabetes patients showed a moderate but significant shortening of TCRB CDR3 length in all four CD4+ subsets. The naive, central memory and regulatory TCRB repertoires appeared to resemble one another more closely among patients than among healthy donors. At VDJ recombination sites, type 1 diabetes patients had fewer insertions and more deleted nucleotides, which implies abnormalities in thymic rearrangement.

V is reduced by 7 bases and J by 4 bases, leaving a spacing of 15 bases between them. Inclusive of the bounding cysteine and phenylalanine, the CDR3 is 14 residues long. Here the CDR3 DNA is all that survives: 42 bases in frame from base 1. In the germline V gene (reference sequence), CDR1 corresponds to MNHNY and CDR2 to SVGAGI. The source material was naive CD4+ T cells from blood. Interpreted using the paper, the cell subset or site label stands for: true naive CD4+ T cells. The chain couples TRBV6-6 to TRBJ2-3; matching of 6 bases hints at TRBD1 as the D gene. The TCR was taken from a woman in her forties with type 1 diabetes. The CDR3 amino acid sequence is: CASTQPRQADTQYF. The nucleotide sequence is TGTGCCAGCACCCAGCCCAGACAGGCAGATACGCAGTATTTT.